These T cell receptor beta chains were read from a single sample in a study of T cells in localized non-small cell lung cancer. Sequencing was performed with immunoSEQ multiplex PCR; in TCRdb, only in-frame clones are kept and a portion is missing. This table holds around 20,000 clones, roughly nine tenths found once. The sample here was peripheral blood, taken before any cancer treatment. The receptor source for this set is a woman between 35 and 70 years old with stage I lung adenocarcinoma. CDR3s include the opening cysteine and the closing phenylalanine or tryptophan. Fields, in order: V gene, J gene, clone size, D gene, CDR3 DNA, CDR3 protein. The D gene is left open where the match is weak. Where a row states a size, it is once, few, many or the class of an expanded clone; other rows omit it.

v_gene: TRBV5-1
j_gene: TRBJ2-5
abundance: NA
d_gene: TRBD2
CDR3nt: TGCGCCAGCAGTCTGACTAGCGGGATGGGGGAGGAGACCCAGTACTTC
CDR3aa: CASSLTSGMGEETQYF

v_gene: TRBV4-2
j_gene: TRBJ2-7
abundance: NA
d_gene: TRBD1
CDR3nt: TGTGCCAGCAGCCAAAAGGGACCCTCCGGGACAGCAACCTACGAGCAGTACTTC
CDR3aa: CASSQKGPSGTATYEQYF

v_gene: TRBV7-2
j_gene: TRBJ1-1
abundance: NA
d_gene: NA
CDR3nt: TGTGCCAGCAGCTTATTACAGGGAGGGACTGAAGCTTTCTTT
CDR3aa: CASSLLQGGTEAFF

v_gene: TRBV29-1
j_gene: TRBJ2-3
abundance: NA
d_gene: NA
CDR3nt: TGCAGCGGGTTCGGAGGATCGGGATCAGATACGCAGTATTTT
CDR3aa: CSGFGGSGSDTQYF

v_gene: TRBV5-6
j_gene: TRBJ2-2
abundance: few
d_gene: TRBD1
CDR3nt: TGTGCCAGCAGCCCATGGGACAGGGGGCTGACCGGGGAGCTGTTTTTT
CDR3aa: CASSPWDRGLTGELFF

v_gene: TRBV7-8
j_gene: TRBJ2-6
abundance: NA
d_gene: NA
CDR3nt: TGTGCCAGCAGCTTAAGGGGGGGCGACTTATCTGGGGCCAACGTCCTGACTTTC
CDR3aa: CASSLRGGDLSGANVLTF

v_gene: TRBV6-1
j_gene: TRBJ2-2
abundance: NA
d_gene: NA
CDR3nt: TGTGCCAGCAGTGAAATAGCAGGGTCAAGCACCGGGGAGCTGTTTTTT
CDR3aa: CASSEIAGSSTGELFF

v_gene: TRBV7-8
j_gene: TRBJ2-6
abundance: NA
d_gene: NA
CDR3nt: TGTGCCAGCAGCCCACAGTCCTCTGGGGCCAACGTCCTGACTTTC
CDR3aa: CASSPQSSGANVLTF

v_gene: TRBV7-2
j_gene: TRBJ2-7
abundance: NA
d_gene: NA
CDR3nt: TGTGCCAGCAGCTTAGACCGGGGCGTCGAGCAGTACTTC
CDR3aa: CASSLDRGVEQYF

v_gene: TRBV27
j_gene: TRBJ2-7
abundance: NA
d_gene: NA
CDR3nt: TGTGCCAGCAGTTTAGGACAGATCTACGAGCAGTACTTC
CDR3aa: CASSLGQIYEQYF

v_gene: TRBV2
j_gene: TRBJ1-2
abundance: NA
d_gene: NA
CDR3nt: TGTGCCAGTGGGCCAGGGGAAGGCTACACCTTC
CDR3aa: CASGPGEGYTF

v_gene: TRBV27
j_gene: TRBJ2-5
abundance: NA
d_gene: TRBD1
CDR3nt: TGTGCCAGCAGTTCCCGGACAGGGGGCGCGATTCGAGAGACCCAGTACTTC
CDR3aa: CASSSRTGGAIRETQYF

v_gene: TRBV18
j_gene: TRBJ1-1
abundance: NA
d_gene: TRBD1
CDR3nt: TGTGCCAGCTCCCCTTTTTCCGGGACAGGGGGCTTTGCGAACACTGAAGCTTTCTTT
CDR3aa: CASSPFSGTGGFANTEAFF

v_gene: TRBV27
j_gene: TRBJ1-2
abundance: NA
d_gene: NA
CDR3nt: TGTGCCAGCAGTTTTTGGGGCCAGGACCATGGCTACACCTTC
CDR3aa: CASSFWGQDHGYTF

v_gene: TRBV7-9
j_gene: TRBJ1-1
abundance: NA
d_gene: NA
CDR3nt: TGTGCCAGCAGCCACGAGCCGACAGGAAACACTGAAGCTTTCTTT
CDR3aa: CASSHEPTGNTEAFF

v_gene: TRBV19
j_gene: TRBJ2-5
abundance: NA
d_gene: TRBD2
CDR3nt: TGTGCCAGTAGTATAACAGCGGGGGTGGGTAAAGAGACCCAGTACTTC
CDR3aa: CASSITAGVGKETQYF

v_gene: TRBV5-4
j_gene: TRBJ2-5
abundance: NA
d_gene: NA
CDR3nt: TGTGCCAGCAGCTTGGAAGGGTTTGGGGAGACCCAGTACTTC
CDR3aa: CASSLEGFGETQYF

v_gene: TRBV19
j_gene: TRBJ2-5
abundance: NA
d_gene: NA
CDR3nt: TGTGCCAGTAGTATAGGCACAGGGATACAGGAGACCCAGTACTTC
CDR3aa: CASSIGTGIQETQYF

v_gene: TRBV27
j_gene: TRBJ2-3
abundance: NA
d_gene: NA
CDR3nt: TGTGCCAGCAACGACCGACTAGATACGCAGTATTTT
CDR3aa: CASNDRLDTQYF

v_gene: TRBV4-2
j_gene: TRBJ2-1
abundance: NA
d_gene: NA
CDR3nt: TGTGCCAGCAGCCCAACGGGGGAGAATGAGCAGTTCTTC
CDR3aa: CASSPTGENEQFF

v_gene: TRBV7-2
j_gene: TRBJ1-5
abundance: few
d_gene: NA
CDR3nt: TGTGCCAGCAGCTCCACAGGGAACAAGCCCCAGCATTTT
CDR3aa: CASSSTGNKPQHF

v_gene: TRBV2
j_gene: TRBJ1-2
abundance: once
d_gene: TRBD1
CDR3nt: TGTGCCAGCTCTGGCGGGCAGGGGGGCTTCTATGGCTACACCTTC
CDR3aa: CASSGGQGGFYGYTF

v_gene: TRBV7-9
j_gene: TRBJ2-7
abundance: once
d_gene: NA
CDR3nt: TGTGCCAGCAGCCCCGGGACGGCTGGGGTCGAGCAGTACTTC
CDR3aa: CASSPGTAGVEQYF

v_gene: TRBV2
j_gene: TRBJ2-3
abundance: NA
d_gene: TRBD2
CDR3nt: TGTGCCAGCAGGAATGACGGGGGGGGCACAGATACGCAGTATTTT
CDR3aa: CASRNDGGGTDTQYF

v_gene: TRBV11-3
j_gene: TRBJ2-7
abundance: NA
d_gene: NA
CDR3nt: TGTGCCAGCAGCTCGGGACTCTTACGGGACAATCGAGCCTACGAGCAGTACTTC
CDR3aa: CASSSGLLRDNRAYEQYF

v_gene: TRBV30
j_gene: TRBJ1-1
abundance: NA
d_gene: NA
CDR3nt: TGTGCCTGGAGTAGAAAGGGAAGAGGGAGCACTGAAGCTTTCTTT
CDR3aa: CAWSRKGRGSTEAFF

v_gene: TRBV7-2
j_gene: TRBJ1-2
abundance: once
d_gene: NA
CDR3nt: TGTGCCAGCAGCTCGGACGGCGAATTCTATGGCTACACCTTC
CDR3aa: CASSSDGEFYGYTF

v_gene: TRBV20-1
j_gene: TRBJ1-1
abundance: few
d_gene: NA
CDR3nt: TGCAGTGCTAGAGCCGATAGGGCTTTCTTT
CDR3aa: CSARADRAFF

v_gene: TRBV5-1
j_gene: TRBJ2-3
abundance: NA
d_gene: NA
CDR3nt: TGCGCCAGCAGCAACCCCCAGCTGGGGTCAGATACGCAGTATTTT
CDR3aa: CASSNPQLGSDTQYF

v_gene: TRBV29-1
j_gene: TRBJ1-5
abundance: NA
d_gene: TRBD1
CDR3nt: TGCAGCGTTACGGACAGGGGACCCAATCAGCCCCAGCATTTT
CDR3aa: CSVTDRGPNQPQHF

v_gene: TRBV7-2
j_gene: TRBJ2-1
abundance: NA
d_gene: NA
CDR3nt: TGTGCCAGCAGCTTAAATGTGGACCGGGAGCAGTTCTTC
CDR3aa: CASSLNVDREQFF

v_gene: TRBV6-5
j_gene: TRBJ2-7
abundance: NA
d_gene: TRBD2
CDR3nt: TGTGCCAGCAGTTACTCTGGGACTAGCGGTCCCTACGAGCAGTACTTC
CDR3aa: CASSYSGTSGPYEQYF

v_gene: TRBV4-2
j_gene: TRBJ1-5
abundance: NA
d_gene: TRBD1
CDR3nt: TGTGCCAGCAGCCAAGTTACGGGAGGGGGCCTGGGAAGCAATCAGCCCCAGCATTTT
CDR3aa: CASSQVTGGGLGSNQPQHF

v_gene: TRBV29-1
j_gene: TRBJ2-7
abundance: NA
d_gene: TRBD1
CDR3nt: TGCAGCGTTGTCCGGGACAGCACGTACGAGCAGTACTTC
CDR3aa: CSVVRDSTYEQYF

v_gene: TRBV18
j_gene: TRBJ1-1
abundance: NA
d_gene: NA
CDR3nt: TGTGCCAGCTCACCGGGCCAGGGGATTGAAGCTTTCTTT
CDR3aa: CASSPGQGIEAFF

v_gene: TRBV27
j_gene: TRBJ1-1
abundance: NA
d_gene: NA
CDR3nt: TGTGCCAGCAGTTTAGGGGGGCGGGAAGCTTTCTTT
CDR3aa: CASSLGGREAFF

v_gene: TRBV10-1
j_gene: TRBJ1-2
abundance: NA
d_gene: TRBD1
CDR3nt: TGCGCCAGCAACAGACAGGGTCCTGACTATGGCTACACCTTC
CDR3aa: CASNRQGPDYGYTF

v_gene: TRBV6-4
j_gene: TRBJ1-1
abundance: NA
d_gene: NA
CDR3nt: TGTGCCAGCAGACAACAGCCCAACACTGAAGCTTTCTTT
CDR3aa: CASRQQPNTEAFF

v_gene: TRBV13
j_gene: TRBJ1-5
abundance: NA
d_gene: TRBD1
CDR3nt: TGTGCCAGCAGCAAACGGACAGGGGGCATCAATCAGCCCCAGCATTTT
CDR3aa: CASSKRTGGINQPQHF

v_gene: TRBV28
j_gene: TRBJ2-3
abundance: NA
d_gene: NA
CDR3nt: TGTGCCAGCAGGGGGGGAGATACGCAGTATTTT
CDR3aa: CASRGGDTQYF

v_gene: TRBV27
j_gene: TRBJ2-7
abundance: NA
d_gene: TRBD2
CDR3nt: TGTGCCAGCAGTCTCACGGGACTAGCGGGGGGGGTCCAGTACTTC
CDR3aa: CASSLTGLAGGVQYF

v_gene: TRBV6-4
j_gene: TRBJ1-2
abundance: NA
d_gene: TRBD1
CDR3nt: TGTGCCAGCAGTCCGCGACAGGGGAACTATGGCTACACCTTC
CDR3aa: CASSPRQGNYGYTF

v_gene: TRBV5-1
j_gene: TRBJ2-2
abundance: NA
d_gene: NA
CDR3nt: TGCGCCAGCAGCTTGGACAGGGCCGGGGAGCTGTTTTTT
CDR3aa: CASSLDRAGELFF

v_gene: TRBV2
j_gene: TRBJ2-7
abundance: NA
d_gene: TRBD2
CDR3nt: TGTGCCAGCAGTCCCTTACTAGCGGGAGTTCGATACGAGCAGTACTTC
CDR3aa: CASSPLLAGVRYEQYF

v_gene: TRBV7-2
j_gene: TRBJ2-7
abundance: NA
d_gene: NA
CDR3nt: TGTGCCAGCAGCTTAGAGGGGGGCTGGTTCTACGAGCAGTACTTC
CDR3aa: CASSLEGGWFYEQYF

v_gene: TRBV6-6
j_gene: TRBJ1-3
abundance: NA
d_gene: NA
CDR3nt: TGTGCCAGCAGTTACGAACAGGGCTCTGGAAACACCATATATTTT
CDR3aa: CASSYEQGSGNTIYF

v_gene: TRBV7-9
j_gene: TRBJ2-7
abundance: NA
d_gene: NA
CDR3nt: TGTGCCAGCAGCCCGGACTGGAGGCCGGGGAAATACGAGCAGTACTTC
CDR3aa: CASSPDWRPGKYEQYF

v_gene: TRBV5-1
j_gene: TRBJ2-1
abundance: NA
d_gene: NA
CDR3nt: TGCGCCAGCAGCTTGGGGGGGTTTTCCTACAATGAGCAGTTCTTC
CDR3aa: CASSLGGFSYNEQFF

v_gene: TRBV5-6
j_gene: TRBJ1-1
abundance: NA
d_gene: NA
CDR3nt: TGTGCCAGCAGCTCCCCGACGTGGTCGGGGAGGGGTGAAGAGGCTTTCTTT
CDR3aa: CASSSPTWSGRGEEAFF

v_gene: TRBV28
j_gene: TRBJ1-5
abundance: NA
d_gene: NA
CDR3nt: TGTGCCAGCAGTTTTCCCCAATTGGGCAATCAGCCCCAGCATTTT
CDR3aa: CASSFPQLGNQPQHF

v_gene: TRBV15
j_gene: TRBJ1-2
abundance: NA
d_gene: NA
CDR3nt: TGTGCCACCAGCAGAGGCGGGGGGCGAGGCTACACCTTC
CDR3aa: CATSRGGGRGYTF

v_gene: TRBV19
j_gene: TRBJ2-2
abundance: NA
d_gene: NA
CDR3nt: TGTGCCAGTAGTCTAACAGACTTCGCGAACACCGGGGAGCTGTTTTTT
CDR3aa: CASSLTDFANTGELFF

v_gene: TRBV10-1
j_gene: TRBJ1-1
abundance: NA
d_gene: NA
CDR3nt: TGCGCCACTAGGAGGGAGTTGGACACTGAAGCTTTCTTT
CDR3aa: CATRRELDTEAFF